These 7 T cell receptor beta chains were sequenced from one sample in a study of CD8 T cell repertoires and HIV-1 epitope variants. Measured with immunoSEQ multiplex PCR; TCRdb has only the in-frame clones, and not every one. The sample yields about 95,000 clones, more than 65% seen once. Input material: uncultured baseline CD8+ T cells from peripheral blood mononuclear cells (PBMCs). The source is a male donor with HIV.

The chain combines TRBV28 with TRBJ1-4, with 10 bases matching TRBD1. The CDR3 extends over 15 amino acids. Looked up from germline, CDR1 is MDHEN and CDR2 is SYDVKM. Trimming cost V 5 bases and J 14 bases; bases outside gene matches: 14. CDR3 in DNA: TGTGCCAGCAGTGCGTCGGGACAGGGGCCAACCGCGCTGTTTTTT. Residues: CASSASGQGPTALFF.

The rearrangement joins TRBV7-2 to TRBJ2-5; 14 positions match TRBD2. V was clipped by 4 bases and J by 2 bases; unmatched bases: 3. Germline lookup yields CDR1 SGHTA and CDR2 FQGNSA. This CDR3 has 16 residues. CDR3 nucleotides: TGTGCCAGCAGCTCCCGACTAGCGGGGGGGCAAGAGACCCAGTACTTC. Protein: CASSSRLAGGQETQYF.

CDR3 coding DNA: TGTGCCAGCAGCCCCCCTGCAGGGTCCGGGGAGCAGTTCTTC. Its protein product is CASSPPAGSGEQFF. The chain couples TRBV7-9 to TRBJ2-1, with D perhaps matching TRBD1 (5 bases). Trimming removed 5 bases at V and 10 bases at J, with 18 bases between. This CDR3 comprises 14 residues. Germline lookup yields CDR1 SEHNR and CDR2 FQNEAQ (reference sequence).

The rearrangement uses TRBV15 and TRBJ1-6, with 9 bases identical to TRBD1. Germline CDR1 is LNHNV and CDR2 is YYDKDF (reference sequence). Germline trimming cut 4 bases from V and 7 bases from J; bases unmatched to any gene: 11. This CDR3 has 17 amino acids. CDR3 loop: CATSKQGTGFGNSPLHF. The CDR3, as DNA: TGTGCCACCAGCAAACAGGGGACAGGGTTTGGCAATTCACCCCTCCACTTT.

V is TRBV14 and J is TRBJ1-5, with 7 bases aligning to TRBD1. The CDR3 length is 15 residues. V trimming: 1 base; J trimming: 9 bases; junction bases outside the gene matches: 9. Germline-derived CDR1 and CDR2 are SGHDN and FVKESK. The CDR3 DNA reads TGTGCCAGCAGCCAAGTTCGACAGGGATTTTCGCCCCAGCATTTT. This gives the protein CASSQVRQGFSPQHF.

The chain employs TRBV4-3 and TRBJ2-2; D remains ambiguous. The germline gives CDR1 LGHNA, CDR2 YSLEER. Trimming shortened V by 0 bases and J by 16 bases, and 15 bases separated the two germline ends. This CDR3 spans 13 amino acids. DNA for the CDR3: TGCGCCAGCAGCCAAGATTCGAGTAGGCCTCCGTTTTTT. This gives the protein CASSQDSSRPPFF.

The chain combines TRBV5-1 with TRBJ2-1; 9 bases fit TRBD2. Germline CDR1 SGHRS, CDR2 YFSETQ. CDR3 size: 15 residues. V shed 2 bases and J 5 bases; nucleotides not matched to a gene: 5. CDR3 region: CASSLQAGGHNEQFF. The CDR3 coding sequence is TGCGCCAGCAGCTTACAAGCGGGGGGACACAATGAGCAGTTCTTC.